One and the same sample provided the 13 T cell receptor beta chains below, sequenced in a study of graft-versus-host responses after intestinal transplantation. TCRdb's copy holds only in-frame clones and misses some; the assay was immunoSEQ multiplex PCR. The table has roughly 6,500 clones, around 24% seen once. This specimen was alloreactive CD4+ T cells from a mixed lymphocyte reaction culture, taken before transplantation. Subset denoted: CFSE-low proliferating T cells sorted from roughly six-day pre-transplant mixed lymphocyte reaction (GvH or HvG direction). These receptor sequences come from a human patient who was an organ donor for intestinal transplantation.

In its sample, this clone is medium-sized. The rearrangement joins TRBV28 to TRBJ2-1; D uncertain. Trimming pared 1 base from V and 8 bases from J, leaving 12 bases between. The CDR3 extends over 14 amino acids. Germline V gene data show CDR1 as MDHEN and CDR2 as SYDVKM. The CDR3 DNA is TGTGCCAGCAGTTTATTGCCACTTTTCGATGAGCAGTTCTTC. Protein product: CASSLLPLFDEQFF.

The chain joins TRBV5-1 to TRBJ1-1, with TRBD1 matching over 7 bases. CDR1 SGHRS and CDR2 YFSETQ come from the germline V gene. With 4 bases clipped from V and 10 bases from J, the junction kept 13 bases outside the gene matches. The CDR3 loop spans 14 amino acids. In DNA, the CDR3 is TGCGCCAGCAGCACCCGTCCGGGACCAGGGGGAGCTTTCTTT. Its translation is CASSTRPGPGGAFF.

This clone was observed a single time. The V gene is TRBV4-1, the J gene TRBJ2-7; 13 bases map to TRBD2. The CDR3 contains 12 residues. CDR1 is MGHRA and CDR2 is YSYEKL in the germline V gene. The trim removed 6 bases at V and 7 bases at J, leaving 0 bases unmatched. The CDR3 coding sequence is TGCGCCAGCAGGGGACTAGCGGGAGAGCAGTACTTC. This encodes CASRGLAGEQYF.

The chain is built from TRBV5-1 and TRBJ1-4, with a tentative D call TRBD1 (5 bases). V was clipped by 0 bases and J by 5 bases, with 11 bases between them. The germline V gene has CDR1 SGHRS and CDR2 YFSETQ. The CDR3 length is 15 residues. CDR3 in amino acids: CASSLGDRLNEKLFF. The CDR3 nucleotides read TGCGCCAGCAGCTTGGGGGACCGATTAAATGAAAAACTGTTTTTT.

Within the sample, this clone is medium-sized. The gene calls are TRBV15 and TRBJ2-7; D is possibly TRBD2 (5 bases). V lost 0 bases, J lost 10 bases, and 10 bases lay in between. The CDR3 consists of 12 residues. CDR1 LNHNV and CDR2 YYDKDF come from the germline V gene (reference sequence). CDR3 DNA sequence: TGTGCCACCAGCAGAGACTTGGGAGATCAGTACTTC. It codes for CATSRDLGDQYF. The whole variable domain, filled in from reference TRBV15 and TRBJ2-7, reads DAMVIQNPRYQVTQFGKPVTLSCSQTLNHNVMYWYQQKSSQAPKLLFHYYDKDFNNEADTPDNFQSRRPNTSFCFLDIRSPGLGDTAMYLCATSRDLGDQYFGPGTRLTVT.

This clone was observed a handful of times. The gene calls are TRBV7-2 and TRBJ2-7; TRBD2 agrees at 13 bases. In germline, CDR1 is SGHTA, CDR2 FQGNSA. V trimming: 4 bases; J trimming: 4 bases; junction bases outside the gene matches: 4. The CDR3 runs to 15 residues. CDR3 sequence reads: CASSSGLAGVYEQYF. CDR3 sequence (DNA): TGTGCCAGCAGCTCTGGACTAGCGGGAGTTTACGAGCAGTACTTC.

This rearrangement joins TRBV6-6 to TRBJ2-1, with a possible D match to TRBD2 (5 bases). This CDR3 region has 15 residues. Trimming left V 0 bases short and J 6 bases short, with 12 bases between. The germline CDR1 and CDR2 sequences are MNHNY and SVGAGI (reference sequence). Written as DNA, the CDR3 is TGTGCCAGCAGTTACTCTAGCGCGGTTGGCAATGAGCAGTTCTTC. It encodes CASSYSSAVGNEQFF.

Points on this clone: A far bigger clonotype differs at one base, so this is likely a read error. The chain couples TRBV5-1 to TRBJ2-7; D might be TRBD2 (6 bases). Trimming left V 4 bases short and J 3 bases short, with 17 bases between. CDR1 SGHRS and CDR2 YFSETQ come from the germline V gene. The CDR3 has 15 amino acids. CDR3 amino acids: CASSRVTSGDYEQYF. DNA for the CDR3: TGCGCCAGCAGCCGTGTGACTAGTGGGGACTACGAGCAGTACTTC.

In its sample, this clone is medium-sized. V is TRBV7-6 and J is TRBJ1-1, with a tentative D call TRBD1 (5 bases). Germline values: CDR1 SGHVS, CDR2 FNYEAQ. This CDR3 region has 15 residues. Trimming removed 5 bases from V and 1 base from J, with 14 bases in between. The CDR3 coding sequence is TGTGCCAGCAGCATGCGGGGACTGCGGAACACTGAAGCTTTCTTT. Translating it yields CASSMRGLRNTEAFF.

This clone has a handful of counts. The rearrangement links TRBV18 to TRBJ2-7; 7 bases fit TRBD1. V dropped 3 bases and J dropped 3; count of bases not matched to a gene: 2. This CDR3 is built from 13 residues. Germline V gives CDR1 KGHSH, CDR2 LQKENI. The CDR3, as DNA: TGTGCCAGCTCACCCCAGGGGGTCTACGAGCAGTACTTC. Translating it yields CASSPQGVYEQYF.

In this sample, this clone turned up a few times. V gene TRBV28 combines with J gene TRBJ2-7; 10 nucleotides align to TRBD2. This CDR3 region has 15 residues. The J segment lost 1 base and the V segment lost 6 bases, leaving 6 bases of the junction unmatched. Germline CDR1 MDHEN, CDR2 SYDVKM. In nucleotides, the CDR3 is TGTGCCAGCAGCTATCTTAGCGGGAGGTCCTACGAGCAGTACTTC. Translated, it gives CASSYLSGRSYEQYF.

Only a few counts were recorded for this clone. The chain employs TRBV7-2 and TRBJ2-2; D may correspond to TRBD1 or TRBD2 (5 bases each). This CDR3 spans 16 amino acids. Germline assignment: CDR1 SGHTA and CDR2 FQGNSA. V was pared by 5 bases and J by 2 bases, with 15 bases between. This CDR3 reads CASSPIWDGNTGELFF. The CDR3 DNA reads as TGTGCCAGCAGCCCCATCTGGGACGGCAACACCGGGGAGCTGTTTTTT.

This clone was counted only a few times. The chain links TRBV7-3 to TRBJ2-3, with D unresolved. CDR1 is SGHTA and CDR2 is FQGTGA in the germline V gene. The CDR3 is 14 amino acids. Trimming stripped 1 base from V and 1 base from J, with 6 bases between. The CDR3 region is CASSLKTRTDTQYF. CDR3 sequence (DNA): TGTGCCAGCAGCTTAAAGACACGCACAGATACGCAGTATTTT.